The 28 T cell receptor beta chains below come from one sample, sequenced in a study of cytomegalovirus exposure and HLA in healthy donors. 60 Vbeta and 13 Jbeta primers were used in PCR. Assay used: immunoSEQ multiplex PCR; TCRdb lists only in-frame clones, some missing. The sample includes about 89,000 clones, more than 70% of them seen just once. The specimen was PBMCs. The receptors come from a man aged 25-45 years in good health and CMV-seronegative.

This chain connects TRBV30 to TRBJ1-5; TRBD1 agrees at 8 bases. J gave up 9 bases and V 1 base, and 8 bases lay outside the gene matches. Per the germline V gene, CDR1 is GTSNPN and CDR2 is SVGIG (reference sequence). The CDR3 has 14 residues. CDR3 sequence (DNA): TGTGCCTGGAGTGCAGGACAGGGTTTTGGGCCCCAGCATTTT. It specifies CAWSAGQGFGPQHF. Filled out from reference TRBV30 and TRBJ1-5, the complete variable domain reads SQTIHQWPATLVQPVGSPLSLECTVEGTSNPNLYWYRQAAGRGLQLLFYSVGIGQISSEVPQNLSASRPQDRQFILSSKKLLLSDSGFYLCAWSAGQGFGPQHFGDGTRLSIL.

The gene calls are TRBV2 and TRBJ1-1; 9 bases map to TRBD1. V trimming: 5 bases; J trimming: 2 bases; junction bases outside the gene matches: 3. CDR3 size: 14 residues. Germline V gene sequence: CDR1 SNHLY, CDR2 FYNNEI. Here the CDR3 DNA reads TGTGCCAGCAGTTTGACAGGGGGTAACACTGAAGCTTTCTTT. Encoded protein: CASSLTGGNTEAFF.

The count of this clone is one. The V and J genes are TRBV2 and TRBJ1-1; 7 bases match TRBD1. Losses at the gene ends were 6 bases for V and 1 base for J; bases not matched to a gene: 2. The length of the CDR3 is 13 residues. Germline V gene lookup returns CDR1 SNHLY and CDR2 FYNNEI. DNA for the CDR3: TGTGCCAGCAGCCGGGACAGGAACACTGAAGCTTTCTTT. Protein sequence: CASSRDRNTEAFF. The full variable domain, completed using reference TRBV2 and TRBJ1-1, is EPEVTQTPSHQVTQMGQEVILRCVPISNHLYFYWYRQILGQKVEFLVSFYNNEISEKSEIFDDQFSVERPDGSNFTLKIRSTKLEDSAMYFCASSRDRNTEAFFGQGTRLTVV.

The chain links TRBV14 to TRBJ2-3, with 11 bases lining up with TRBD2. The V gene's germline CDR1 is SGHDN and CDR2 FVKESK. Unmatched junction bases numbered 12, after V lost 2 bases and J lost 2 bases. CDR3 length: 19 residues. CDR3 sequence reads: CASSQRTPGLAEITDTQYF. For the CDR3, the DNA is TGTGCCAGCAGCCAAAGGACGCCGGGACTAGCGGAAATCACAGATACGCAGTATTTT.

The V call is TRBV30, the J call TRBJ1-3, with 8 positions matching TRBD1. The CDR3 totals 13 residues. Germline V lookup: CDR1 GTSNPN, CDR2 SVGIG (reference sequence). Germline trimming cut 8 bases from V and 4 bases from J; bases unmatched to any gene: 7. CDR3 sequence (DNA): TGTGCCCAGAAGACAGGGGCCGGAAACACCATATATTTT. Amino acid sequence: CAQKTGAGNTIYF.

This clone was observed a few times. This chain joins TRBV27 and TRBJ2-3; TRBD2 is a possible D gene (7 bases). Trimming pared 7 bases from V and 3 bases from J, leaving 17 bases between. CDR3 length: 15 amino acids. Germline-derived CDR1 and CDR2 are MNHEY and SMNVEV (reference sequence). The DNA for the CDR3 is TGTGCCAGCACCCTCGCCGGGGGGCCGACAGATACGCAGTATTTT. Its protein is CASTLAGGPTDTQYF.

A remark on this clone: The same CDR3 can be traced to other DNA sequences in this sample. The gene calls are TRBV6-5 and TRBJ2-3; possible D gene TRBD2, 5 bases. Between the trimmed V and J ends, which lost 2 bases and 2 bases, there was a span of 14 bases. This CDR3 has 16 amino acids. Germline CDR1 reads MNHEY; CDR2 reads SVGAGI. In DNA, the CDR3 is TGTGCCAGCAGTTACACCGGACTTGCCCTCACAGATACGCAGTATTTT. Residues: CASSYTGLALTDTQYF.

This rearrangement joins TRBV4-2 to TRBJ2-5; 7 nucleotides align to TRBD2. The germline V gene has CDR1 LGHNA and CDR2 YNFKEQ. V dropped 4 bases and J dropped 2; count of bases not matched to a gene: 7. The CDR3 spans 15 residues. The chain's CDR3 is CASSPSLAEQETQYF. Written as DNA, the CDR3 is TGTGCCAGCAGCCCCTCTCTAGCGGAGCAAGAGACCCAGTACTTC.

The CDR3 DNA is TGTGCCAGCAGCGACAGGACAGGGGGCGGTGGAAACACCATATATTTT. The encoded protein is CASSDRTGGGGNTIYF. The chain combines TRBV7-2 with TRBJ1-3, with 11 bases aligning to TRBD1. The length of the CDR3 is 16 residues. The ends lost 5 bases at V and 3 bases at J; junction bases unmatched: 6. The germline CDR1 and CDR2 sequences are SGHTA and FQGNSA.

This chain uses TRBV7-8 with TRBJ1-5; TRBD1 is a possible D gene (5 bases). The CDR3 totals 14 residues. The V gene lost 1 base and the J gene lost 10 bases, with 14 bases spanning the gap. The germline V gene encodes CDR1 SGHVS and CDR2 FQNEAQ. In nucleotides, the CDR3 is TGTGCCAGCAGCTTAGGTCCGGGGGATCGACCCCAGCATTTT. Protein sequence: CASSLGPGDRPQHF.

V is TRBV29-1 and J is TRBJ2-1, with 7 bases that match TRBD2. The CDR3 runs 12 residues. CDR1 and CDR2 from the germline V gene are SQVTM and ANQGSEA. V was clipped by 6 bases and J by 8 bases; unmatched bases: 7. CDR3 DNA: TGCAGCGTCGAGACGGGGGGAGATGAGCAGTTCTTC. It is translated as CSVETGGDEQFF.

The gene calls are TRBV28 and TRBJ2-5; 7 bases line up with TRBD1. The ends lost 7 bases at V and 5 bases at J; junction bases unmatched: 16. Germline-derived CDR1 and CDR2 are MDHEN and SYDVKM. The CDR3 is made up of 16 amino acids. Here the CDR3 DNA reads TGTGCCAGCAAAGGACAGGCTAAGGTCGAGTGGGAGACCCAGTACTTC. Translation: CASKGQAKVEWETQYF.

This clone occurred once. One end of the junction does not line up with germline, which may come from a read error. The same CDR3 can be traced to other DNA sequences in this sample. The rearrangement links TRBV6-4 to TRBJ2-3; TRBD2 matches 9 bases. Per the germline V gene, CDR1 is MRHNA and CDR2 is SNTAGT. This CDR3 contains 15 residues. CDR3 region: CANYRLADPTDTQYF. The CDR3 DNA sequence: TGCGCCAACTATCGACTAGCGGACCCCACAGATACGCAGTATTTT.

This chain joins TRBV5-5 and TRBJ1-1; 8 bases map to TRBD1. The V gene's germline CDR1 is SGHKS and CDR2 YYEKEE (reference sequence). This CDR3 is built from 14 residues. V shed 4 bases and J 6 bases; nucleotides not matched to a gene: 8. CDR3 amino acids: CASSRRTGFAEAFF. The CDR3, as DNA: TGTGCCAGCAGCCGGCGGACAGGGTTCGCTGAAGCTTTCTTT.

V is TRBV9 and J is TRBJ2-5; TRBD2 agrees at 9 bases. Germline assignment: CDR1 SGDLS and CDR2 YYNGEE. After removal of 0 bases from V and 0 bases from J, the junction contained 3 bases not matched to a gene. This CDR3 comprises 16 residues. The CDR3 DNA reads TGTGCCAGCAGCGTAGGCGGGGGGGCTAACCAAGAGACCCAGTACTTC. Amino acids: CASSVGGGANQETQYF.

This CDR3 reads CAWSARRGIGNTIYF. The CDR3 DNA follows: TGTGCCTGGAGCGCTAGAAGGGGAATCGGAAACACCATATATTTT. V gene TRBV30 combines with J gene TRBJ1-3; D perhaps matches TRBD1 (5 bases). The CDR3 consists of 15 residues. Germline V lookup: CDR1 GTSNPN, CDR2 SVGIG (reference sequence). Trimming left V 3 bases short and J 4 bases short, with 16 bases between.

This clone was seen just once. V and J are TRBV5-4 and TRBJ1-1, with TRBD1 matching 8 bases. Trimming cost V 4 bases and J 1 base; bases outside gene matches: 6. Germline CDR1 SGHNT, CDR2 YYREEE (reference sequence). The CDR3 loop spans 15 amino acids. The CDR3 reads CASSHWTGTNTEAFF. In nucleotides, the CDR3 is TGTGCCAGCAGCCACTGGACAGGGACGAACACTGAAGCTTTCTTT.

This chain connects TRBV18 to TRBJ1-2, with D possibly matching TRBD1 (6 bases). The CDR3 spans 16 residues. Germline-derived CDR1 and CDR2 are KGHSH and LQKENI. Trimming took 0 bases from V and 6 from J, leaving 17 bases between them. The CDR3: CASSPPNSAGADGYTF. CDR3 bases: TGTGCCAGCTCACCACCGAATTCGGCGGGGGCGGATGGCTACACCTTC.

This chain uses TRBV5-6 with TRBJ2-1; 7 bases map to TRBD2. This CDR3 contains 15 residues. V shed 4 bases and J 0 bases; nucleotides not matched to a gene: 4. Germline CDR1 SGHDT, CDR2 YYEEEE. CDR3: CASSRGGSSYNEQFF. CDR3 nucleotides: TGTGCCAGCAGCCGCGGGGGTAGCTCCTACAATGAGCAGTTCTTC. The variable domain in full, with the rest retrieved from reference TRBV5-6 and TRBJ2-1, is DAGVTQSPTHLIKTRGQQVTLRCSPKSGHDTVSWYQQALGQGPQFIFQYYEEEERQRGNFPDRFSGHQFPNYSSELNVNALLLGDSALYLCASSRGGSSYNEQFFGPGTRLTVL.

This chain joins TRBV6-5 and TRBJ2-2, with a tentative D call TRBD2 (6 bases). Germline values: CDR1 MNHEY, CDR2 SVGAGI. The CDR3 spans 15 residues. The germline V and J ends were trimmed by 6 bases and 3 bases, with 14 bases remaining between them. The chain's CDR3 is CASSQSGSYTGELFF. Written as DNA, the CDR3 is TGTGCCAGCAGCCAAAGCGGGTCCTACACCGGGGAGCTGTTTTTT.

The CDR3 loop reads CASSLAGLNYNEQFF. Written as DNA, the CDR3 is TGTGCCAGCAGTTTAGCGGGACTTAACTACAATGAGCAGTTCTTC. The chain uses TRBV6-5 and TRBJ2-1; 8 bases map to TRBD2. The germline CDR1 and CDR2 sequences are MNHEY and SVGAGI. V shed 4 bases, J shed 3 bases, and the junction held 5 bases outside the gene matches. This CDR3 comprises 15 residues.

The chain recombines TRBV5-1 with TRBJ2-5; possible D gene TRBD1, 6 bases. V shed 9 bases and J shed 4 bases, with 16 bases lying between them. The CDR3 has 13 residues. Germline V gene data show CDR1 as SGHRS and CDR2 as YFSETQ. The CDR3 sequence: CATRNRVRETQYF. DNA of the CDR3: TGCGCCACCCGAAACAGGGTACGAGAGACCCAGTACTTC.

Here the CDR3 reads CASSSQGFTDTQYF. CDR3 coding DNA: TGTGCCAGCAGTTCCCAGGGTTTCACAGATACGCAGTATTTT. The chain uses TRBV6-5 and TRBJ2-3, with D perhaps matching TRBD1 (5 bases). This CDR3 comprises 14 residues. V was trimmed by 4 bases and J by 2 bases, leaving 10 bases between them. The germline V gene encodes CDR1 MNHEY and CDR2 SVGAGI.

The gene calls are TRBV7-6 and TRBJ2-1; TRBD2 agrees at 13 bases. J was trimmed by 13 bases and V by 4 bases; bases with no gene match: 7. The germline V gene has CDR1 SGHVS and CDR2 FNYEAQ. The CDR3 is made up of 14 amino acids. The CDR3 is CASSSLGLAGIQFF. CDR3 DNA: TGTGCCAGCAGCTCACTGGGACTAGCGGGGATCCAGTTCTTC.

This clone was recorded a few times. The chain combines TRBV6-1 with TRBJ2-5, with D maybe TRBD1 (5 bases). Germline V gene data show CDR1 as MNHNS and CDR2 as SASEGT. The V end lost 4 bases, the J end lost 0 bases, and 6 bases lay between the germline ends. The CDR3 runs 13 residues. CDR3 DNA sequence: TGTGCCAGCAGTGGACAGCACCAAGAGACCCAGTACTTC. It specifies CASSGQHQETQYF.

The chain recombines TRBV6-1 with TRBJ2-3; 8 nucleotides line up with TRBD2. Unmatched junction bases numbered 4, after V lost 0 bases and J lost 2 bases. The length of the CDR3 is 16 residues. CDR1 and CDR2 (germline): MNHNS, SASEGT. This CDR3 is CASSEARTSITDTQYF. CDR3 nucleotide sequence: TGTGCCAGCAGTGAAGCACGGACTAGCATCACAGATACGCAGTATTTT.

This clone occurred once. The chain joins TRBV30 to TRBJ1-5; D remains ambiguous. Per germline, CDR1 GTSNPN and CDR2 SVGIG (reference sequence). CDR3 length: 14 amino acids. Trimming removed 0 bases from V and 7 bases from J, with 13 bases in between. CDR3 sequence (DNA): TGTGCCTGGAGTGTGGGGTGGGGAGGGCAGCCCCAGCATTTT. Protein sequence: CAWSVGWGGQPQHF.

The rearrangement joins TRBV15 to TRBJ1-1; D uncertain. Trimming pared 0 bases from V and 4 bases from J, leaving 12 bases between. This CDR3 region has 15 residues. Germline CDR1 reads LNHNV; CDR2 reads YYDKDF (reference sequence). As DNA, the CDR3 is TGTGCCACCAGCAGAGATACCGGCGGAAGCACTGAAGCTTTCTTT. Translating it yields CATSRDTGGSTEAFF.